This T cell receptor (beta chain) appears in the sequencing data of a study of cytomegalovirus exposure and HLA in healthy donors. At the level of the study: When 350 to 400 donors were genotyped, 81% of them were found to fall in the Caucasian-associated ancestry cluster.

Study-wide points: Per published accounts, TCR beta sequences correctly predicted the HLA-A and HLA-B alleles of most subjects. In the analysis, some V segments, TRBV6-2 and TRBV6-3 included, were excluded as indistinguishable.

The CDR3 spans 13 residues. The V and J ends lost 2 bases and 8 bases respectively, with 12 bases between them. Germline V gene data show CDR1 as MGHDK and CDR2 as SYGVNS. Only a few counts were recorded for this clone. Its antigen is currently unknown. Primers for the PCR totalled 60 Vbeta and 13 Jbeta. Libraries were prepared by immunoSEQ multiplex PCR; TCRdb keeps only in-frame clonotypes and omits some of them. Altogether under 200,000 clones are present, about 70% being singletons, with the ten largest covering less than 3%. Sequences were obtained from PBMCs. The receptor's source is a woman between 40 and 50 years old in good health and CMV-seropositive. V is TRBV25-1 and J is TRBJ1-2, with D maybe TRBD1 (6 bases). The chain's CDR3 is CASSEHTGRGYTF. In nucleotides, the CDR3 is TGTGCCAGCAGTGAACATACAGGGCGCGGCTACACCTTC.